The entry that follows covers one T cell receptor beta chain sequence. This record belongs to a study of blood T cell repertoires in COVID-19. The germline V gene encodes CDR1 MDHEN and CDR2 SYDVKM. J gave up 7 bases and V 6 bases, and 5 bases lay outside the gene matches. CDR3 size: 13 residues. TCRdb's copy holds only in-frame clones and misses some; the assay was immunoSEQ multiplex PCR. Here the sample spans around 260,000 clones, around 80% being singletons. The origin of this receptor is a young man with acute COVID-19. The material sequenced was PBMCs or T cells enriched from blood (not recorded which). The rearrangement uses TRBV28 and TRBJ1-5; 8 nucleotides line up with TRBD1. The CDR3 region is CASRDRVYQPQHF. CDR3 nucleotide sequence: TGTGCCAGCAGGGACAGGGTATACCAGCCCCAGCATTTT.